This T cell receptor (beta chain) stems from a study of blood T cells in healthy people across ages. The CDR3 sequence is 15 residues long. Germline lookup yields CDR1 SQVTM and CDR2 ANQGSEA. PCR was performed a second time for 7 to 11 cycles using a sample-barcoded 5' primer and a J-beta primer mix. TCRdb reprocessed the 5' RACE reads with MiXCR, giving one entry per CDR3 protein. Among hundreds of thousands of distinct CDR3 sequences listed, under 25% were seen once. Study-level points and caveats: Strong correlation existed between TCR beta diversity and naive T cell percentage.

In the case of this clonotype: What it binds is unknown. This may come from a read error, since a much larger clone is one base off.

The chain combines TRBV29-1 with TRBJ2-5; 9 bases agree with TRBD2. The end of the DNA aligns better with TRBJ2-1, so the J call may be wrong. This clonotype was obtained from a man aged 70-80 years in good health. Sequenced input: blood. The CDR3 reads CSVGRGAGGRNGQFF. The CDR3 DNA sequence: TGCAGCGTGGGGAGGGGAGCGGGAGGTCGGAATGGGCAGTTCTTC.